This record covers a single TCR beta chain. This entry is derived from a study of blood T cell repertoires in COVID-19. Looking at the study overall: The origin of the acute and convalescent COVID-19 samples was the United States, Italy and Spain. T cells, B-cell-depleted T cells, or PBMCs supplied cDNA or gDNA.

V shed 0 bases and J shed 0 bases, with 18 bases lying between them. CDR1 is LGHNA and CDR2 is YNFKEQ in the germline V gene. The CDR3 sequence is 19 residues long. Original methodology: Reference gene primer amplification gave estimated nucleated cell counts. Method: immunoSEQ multiplex PCR; TCRdb's copy keeps in-frame clones and lacks some. The V and J calls and clone size are taken from that table; D and trimming were inferred from the DNA. Found here are 55,000 to 80,000 clones, around 87% of them singletons; the top ten hold under 3%. The chain joins TRBV4-2 to TRBJ2-1; possible D gene TRBD2, 6 bases. Sequenced input: peripheral blood. The sequence was collected from a man aged 45-65 years with acute or convalescent COVID-19. The CDR3 reads CASSQDNPVGSSSYNEQFF. CDR3 nucleotides: TGTGCCAGCAGCCAAGATAATCCGGTCGGGAGCAGCTCCTACAATGAGCAGTTCTTC.